This T cell receptor (beta chain) was documented in a study of T-cell memory formation after mild COVID-19. The table lists this clonotype with many counts. This CDR3 has 16 residues. Trimming at V came to 0 bases and at J to 4 bases, leaving 6 bases not matched to a gene. Germline V gene data show CDR1 as LGHDT and CDR2 as YNNKEL (reference sequence). TCRdb re-analysed the 5' RACE reads in MiXCR, keeping a single row per CDR3 protein. The sample has 450,000 to 650,000 distinct CDR3 sequences; about a sixth are singletons. The chain combines TRBV3-1 with TRBJ2-1; 7 nucleotides agree with TRBD2. Source material: PBMCs or a T cell subset sorted from them (not recorded which). The receptor was derived from an adult woman who had mild COVID-19 (a few samples of this study predate the infection). Cell type and time point are not known. The DNA of the CDR3 is TGTGCCAGCAGCCAAGATCTGGCGGGAGCATACAATGAGCAGTTCTTC. Its translation: CASSQDLAGAYNEQFF.